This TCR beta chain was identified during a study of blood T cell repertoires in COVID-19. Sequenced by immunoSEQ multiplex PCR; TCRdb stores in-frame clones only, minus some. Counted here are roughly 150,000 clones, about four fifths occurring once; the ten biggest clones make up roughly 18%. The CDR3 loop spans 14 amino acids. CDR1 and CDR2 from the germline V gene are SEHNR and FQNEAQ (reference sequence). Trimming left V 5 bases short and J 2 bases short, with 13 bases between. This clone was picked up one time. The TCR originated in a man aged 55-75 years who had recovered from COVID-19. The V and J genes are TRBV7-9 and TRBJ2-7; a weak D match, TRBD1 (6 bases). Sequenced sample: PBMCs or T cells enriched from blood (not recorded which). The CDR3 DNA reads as TGTGCCAGCAGCCCTTGGGACAATACCTACGAGCAGTACTTC. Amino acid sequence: CASSPWDNTYEQYF.